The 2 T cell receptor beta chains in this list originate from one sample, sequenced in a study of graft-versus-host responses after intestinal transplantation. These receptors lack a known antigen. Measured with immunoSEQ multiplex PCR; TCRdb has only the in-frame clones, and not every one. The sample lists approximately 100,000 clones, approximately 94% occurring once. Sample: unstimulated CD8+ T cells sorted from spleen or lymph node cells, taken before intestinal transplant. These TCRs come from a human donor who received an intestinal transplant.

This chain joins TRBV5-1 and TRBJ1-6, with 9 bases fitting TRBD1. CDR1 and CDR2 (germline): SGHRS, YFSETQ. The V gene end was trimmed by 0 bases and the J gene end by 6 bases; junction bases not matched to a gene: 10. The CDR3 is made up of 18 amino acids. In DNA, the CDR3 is TGCGCCAGCAGCTTGGAAATGGGACAGGGAATTGGTAATTCACCCCTCCACTTT. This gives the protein CASSLEMGQGIGNSPLHF.

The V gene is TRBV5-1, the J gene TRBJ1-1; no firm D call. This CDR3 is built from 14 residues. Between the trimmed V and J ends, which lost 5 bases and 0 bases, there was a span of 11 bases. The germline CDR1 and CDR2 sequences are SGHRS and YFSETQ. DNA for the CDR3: TGCGCCAGCAGGGTCCCGGCGATGAACACTGAAGCTTTCTTT. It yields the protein CASRVPAMNTEAFF.